Sequencing of this T cell receptor beta chain was carried out in a study of neurological immune-mediated disorders. Volunteers from a blood bank in Maryland, USA, made up the healthy controls. PBMCs stored at -80 C, 2 million in total, were the source of the unsorted libraries. The V gene's germline CDR1 is SEHNR and CDR2 FQNEAQ (reference sequence). The CDR3 consists of 13 residues. V dropped 2 bases and J dropped 6 bases, with 11 bases sitting between them. This clonotype was picked up a small number of times. The antigen remains unidentified. Each CDR3 protein gets one entry after TCRdb re-called the 5' RACE reads with MiXCR. This table has 50,000 or so distinct CDR3 sequences, roughly 23% appearing once. Regarding the study as a whole: Because no CDR3 amino acid sequences were shared across subjects by expanded clones, private repertoires were suggested in all groups. HTLV-1-associated myelopathy had the most TCR clonal expansion, and multiple sclerosis had the least, less than healthy controls.

This receptor was taken from a woman in her sixties or seventies in good health. Sequencing was carried out using PBMCs. The genes are TRBV7-9 and TRBJ2-7; D gene unclear. The CDR3 loop is CASSLSARGEQYF. The CDR3 nucleotides read TGTGCCAGCAGCTTATCGGCCCGCGGCGAGCAGTACTTC. Full variable domain (remainder filled in from reference TRBV7-9 and TRBJ2-7): DTGVSQNPRHKITKRGQNVTFRCDPISEHNRLYWYRQTLGQGPEFLTYFQNEAQLEKSRLLSDRFSAERPKGSFSTLEIQRTEQGDSAMYLCASSLSARGEQYFGPGTRLTVT.